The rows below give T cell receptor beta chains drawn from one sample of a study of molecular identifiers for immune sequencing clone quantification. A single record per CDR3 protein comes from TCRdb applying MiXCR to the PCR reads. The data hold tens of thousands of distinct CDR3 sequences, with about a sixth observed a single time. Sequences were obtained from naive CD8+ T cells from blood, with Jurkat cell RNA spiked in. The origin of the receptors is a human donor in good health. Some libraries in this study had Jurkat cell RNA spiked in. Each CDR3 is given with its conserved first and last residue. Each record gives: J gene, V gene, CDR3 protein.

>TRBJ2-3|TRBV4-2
CASSPRASGDTDTQYF
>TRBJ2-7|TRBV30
CAWSGILGRGLNEQYF
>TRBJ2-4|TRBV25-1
CASSGPTMGRNIQYF
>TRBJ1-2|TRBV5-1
CASGLVVRDYGYTF
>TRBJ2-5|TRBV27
CASSLYSGGVTPQETQYF
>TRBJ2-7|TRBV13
CASSLISTGADEQYF
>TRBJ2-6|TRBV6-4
CASSPTASGANVLTF
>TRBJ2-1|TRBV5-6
CASGFQGGTGPFDEQFF
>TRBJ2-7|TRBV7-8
CASSPPAYEQYF
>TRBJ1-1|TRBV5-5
CASSLWDKLNEAFF
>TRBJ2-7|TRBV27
CASSQKQGYEQYF
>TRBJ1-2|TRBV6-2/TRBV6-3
CASSYAHGDGYTF
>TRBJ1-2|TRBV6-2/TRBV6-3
CAAINRGRAFNYGYTF
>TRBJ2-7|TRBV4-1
CASSSIAIHEQYF
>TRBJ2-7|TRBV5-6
CASSGPDGAYEQYF
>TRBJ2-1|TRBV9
CASSATGYNEQFF
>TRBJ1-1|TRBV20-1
CSANRDILEAFF